This passage covers 5 T cell receptor beta chains from one sample sequenced in a study of blood T cell repertoires in COVID-19. Measured with immunoSEQ multiplex PCR; TCRdb has only the in-frame clones, and not every one. The sample has about 190,000 clones, around 84% seen once. The sample comprised peripheral blood. These receptors came from a human donor in a cohort sampled during active COVID-19.

This clone was detected once. The chain recombines TRBV11-2 with TRBJ2-7; 8 nucleotides match TRBD1. V shed 1 base, J shed 5 bases, and the junction held 4 bases outside the gene matches. Germline V gene data show CDR1 as SGHAT and CDR2 as FQNNGV. This CDR3 comprises 14 residues. CDR3 residues: CASSLVPGGDEQYV. The CDR3 coding sequence is TGTGCCAGCAGCTTAGTTCCAGGGGGCGACGAGCAGTACGTC.

The chain combines TRBV5-1 with TRBJ2-5, with D tentatively TRBD1 (5 bases). V was trimmed by 0 bases and J by 2 bases, leaving 17 bases between them. Per germline, CDR1 SGHRS and CDR2 YFSETQ. The CDR3 totals 17 residues. CDR3 sequence (DNA): TGCGCCAGCAGCTTGGGAGTAGCAGGGATCGGACAAGAGACCCAGTACTTC. Its translation: CASSLGVAGIGQETQYF.

This clone was observed a few times. The chain combines TRBV10-2 with TRBJ2-2; D gene unclear. Per germline, CDR1 WSHSY and CDR2 SAAADI. Trimming removed 3 bases from V and 6 bases from J, with 11 bases in between. CDR3 size: 14 residues. Here the CDR3 reads CASSDRLRAGELFF. The CDR3 DNA follows: TGCGCCAGCAGTGACAGGCTCAGAGCCGGGGAGCTGTTTTTT.

The chain recombines TRBV5-1 with TRBJ1-1; a weak D match, TRBD1 (6 bases). Germline CDR1 reads SGHRS; CDR2 reads YFSETQ. V gave up 0 bases and J gave up 9 bases, with 15 bases separating them. This CDR3 is built from 14 residues. CDR3 nucleotide sequence: TGCGCCAGCAGCTTGGGAGCAGGGGACCTACAAGCTTTCTTT. It specifies CASSLGAGDLQAFF.

The V and J genes are TRBV7-9 and TRBJ1-1; a possible D gene is TRBD1 (6 bases). Trimming took off 5 bases at V and 0 bases at J, with 10 bases between the two ends. From germline, CDR1 is SEHNR and CDR2 FQNEAQ (reference sequence). The CDR3 has 14 amino acids. The CDR3 is CASSPGQMNTEAFF. DNA for the CDR3: TGTGCCAGCAGCCCCGGACAGATGAACACTGAAGCTTTCTTT.